Sequencing of this TCR beta chain was carried out in a study of T-cell memory formation after mild COVID-19 (dated by TCRdb to the early 2020s). Study-wide context: TCR sequence clusters from the two donors were found to be largely donor specific. In two donors, T-cell clones that expanded and contracted after mild COVID-19 were tracked by sequencing TCRalpha and TCRbeta repertoires over time. The cohort comprised two young, previously healthy adult volunteers, one female and one male. What the study reported, not specific to this receptor: Some responding clones were found in pre-infection memory, which suggests that pre-existing cross-reactive memory T cells took part in the SARS-CoV-2 response. Only two mild cases were covered in the study, and larger cohorts including severe cases with pre-infection samples were considered necessary. Contracting CD4+ clones turned up mainly in the CM and EM memory subsets, whereas EMRA was where CD8+ clones were enriched. From day 15 to 85, contracting clones showed balanced CD4/CD8 phenotypes, whereas a second wave of clones that expanded from day 15 to 37 leaned towards CD4+. SARS-CoV-2 specificity was not confirmed for the second-wave clones peaking on day 37.

Including cysteine and phenylalanine, the CDR3 has 15 amino acids. Only the CDR3 DNA stays, 45 bases, in frame from base 1. V is cut by 3 bases and J by 7 bases, and the space between the germline ends is 15 bases. Worth noting for this clonotype: Its antigen is still unknown. Per-nucleotide qualities are absent, and no much larger clonotype sits a single base away.

The sequencing machine was an Illumina NovaSeq 6000. TCRalpha and TCRbeta cDNA libraries were constructed by 5'RACE with constant-segment primers, with sample barcodes and unique molecular identifiers being introduced. Trizol reagent was used to extract RNA from every sample. Amplification of the libraries took two PCR steps, and the second step added a second sample barcode plus Illumina TruSeq adapters. Sequencing of libraries was performed on an Illumina NovaSeq with 2 x 150 bp paired-end reads. As for how the authors treated the data: The reads were demultiplexed and collapsed into UMI-guided consensus sequences using migec v1.2.7. Using mixcr v2.1.11, UMI consensuses were aligned to TRA and TRB V and J templates and then assembled into clonotypes. Expanded or contracted clonotypes were those called significant by both edgeR and NoisET, with noise models trained on biological replicates. edgeR calls used a false discovery rate-adjusted p below 0.01 and a log2 fold-change threshold of 1. As an exploratory analysis of dynamics, PCA with hierarchical clustering was applied to max-normalized trajectories of the 1000 most abundant clonotypes. Separately sequenced CD4+ and CD8+ repertoires were used to assign a CD4 or CD8 phenotype to each responding clone. TCRdb reprocessing: public reads trimmed at Q25 with fastp, clones called with MiXCR, in-frame beta chains kept. Rows with a matching CDR3 protein are joined into one entry that keeps the most common DNA and genes. The V and J calls reflect TCRdb's pipeline rather than the authors' work. This sample lists hundreds of thousands of distinct CDR3 sequences; roughly 14% were detected once. Of the sample, under 2.5% falls within the top ten clones.

PBMCs were isolated by Ficoll-Paque density gradient centrifugation. This sequence uses TRBV12-3 or TRBV12-4 and TRBJ2-2; perhaps TRBD1 is the D gene, with 6 bases matching. The clonotype was recovered from an adult woman who had mild COVID-19 (a few samples of this study predate the infection). The sample titles of this study are shuffled in the database, so cell type and time point are left out; the donor was told from shared clones. Sequenced: PBMCs or a T cell subset sorted from them (not recorded which). The CDR3 reads CASSFGTRTGGELFF. The DNA sequence is given as TGTGCCAGCAGTTTTGGGACAAGGACCGGCGGGGAGCTGTTTTTT.